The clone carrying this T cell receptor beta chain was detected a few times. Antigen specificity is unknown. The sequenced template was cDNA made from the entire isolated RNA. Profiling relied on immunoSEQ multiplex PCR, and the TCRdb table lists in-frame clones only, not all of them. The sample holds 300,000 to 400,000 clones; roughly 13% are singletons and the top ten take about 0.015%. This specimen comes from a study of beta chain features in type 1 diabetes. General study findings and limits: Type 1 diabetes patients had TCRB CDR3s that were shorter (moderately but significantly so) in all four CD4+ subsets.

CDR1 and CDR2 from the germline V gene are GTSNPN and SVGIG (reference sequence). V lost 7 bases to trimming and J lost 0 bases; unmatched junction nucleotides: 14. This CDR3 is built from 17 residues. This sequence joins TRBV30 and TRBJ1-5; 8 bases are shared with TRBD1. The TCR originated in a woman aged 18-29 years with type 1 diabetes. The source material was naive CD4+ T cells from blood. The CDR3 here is CALRTGKEAGSNQPQHF. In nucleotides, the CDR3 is TGTGCCTTACGGACAGGGAAAGAGGCGGGTAGCAATCAGCCCCAGCATTTT.